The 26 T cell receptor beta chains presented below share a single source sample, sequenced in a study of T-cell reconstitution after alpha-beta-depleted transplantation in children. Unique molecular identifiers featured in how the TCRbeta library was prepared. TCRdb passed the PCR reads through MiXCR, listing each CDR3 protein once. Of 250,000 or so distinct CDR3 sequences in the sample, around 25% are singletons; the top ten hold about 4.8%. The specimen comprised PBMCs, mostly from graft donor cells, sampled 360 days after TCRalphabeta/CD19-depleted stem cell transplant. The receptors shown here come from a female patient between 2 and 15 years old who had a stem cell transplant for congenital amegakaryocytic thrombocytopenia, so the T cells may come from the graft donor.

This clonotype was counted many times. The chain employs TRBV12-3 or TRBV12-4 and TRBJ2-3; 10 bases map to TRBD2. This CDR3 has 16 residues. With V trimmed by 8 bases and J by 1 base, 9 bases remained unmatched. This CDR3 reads CASSRTGTSGTDTQYF. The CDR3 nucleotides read TGTGCCAGCTCGCGAACCGGGACTAGCGGCACAGATACGCAGTATTTT.

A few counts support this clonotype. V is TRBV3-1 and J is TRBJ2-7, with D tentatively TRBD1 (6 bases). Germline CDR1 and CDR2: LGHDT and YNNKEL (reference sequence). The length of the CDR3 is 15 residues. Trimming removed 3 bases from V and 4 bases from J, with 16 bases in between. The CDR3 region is CASSHSAGEFYEQYF. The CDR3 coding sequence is TGTGCCAGCAGCCATTCGGCAGGGGAGTTTTACGAGCAGTACTTC.

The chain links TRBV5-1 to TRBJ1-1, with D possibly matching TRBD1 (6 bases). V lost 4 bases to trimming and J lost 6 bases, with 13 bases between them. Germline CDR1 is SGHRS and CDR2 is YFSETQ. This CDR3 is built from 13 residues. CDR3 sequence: CASSENRDAEAFF. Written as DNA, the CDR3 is TGCGCCAGCAGCGAAAACAGGGACGCTGAAGCTTTCTTT.

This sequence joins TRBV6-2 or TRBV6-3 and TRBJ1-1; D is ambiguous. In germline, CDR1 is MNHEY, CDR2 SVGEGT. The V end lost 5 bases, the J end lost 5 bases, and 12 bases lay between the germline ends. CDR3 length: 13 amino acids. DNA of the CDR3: TGTGCCAGCAGTGACTTAGGACGGACTGAAGCTTTCTTT. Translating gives CASSDLGRTEAFF.

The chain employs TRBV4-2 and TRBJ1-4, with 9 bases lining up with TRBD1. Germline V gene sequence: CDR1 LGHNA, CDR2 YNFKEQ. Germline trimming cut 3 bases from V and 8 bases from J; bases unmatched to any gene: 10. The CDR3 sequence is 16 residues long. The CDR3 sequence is CASSHHWDRDDEKLFF. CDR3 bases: TGTGCCAGCAGCCACCACTGGGACAGGGACGACGAAAAACTGTTTTTT.

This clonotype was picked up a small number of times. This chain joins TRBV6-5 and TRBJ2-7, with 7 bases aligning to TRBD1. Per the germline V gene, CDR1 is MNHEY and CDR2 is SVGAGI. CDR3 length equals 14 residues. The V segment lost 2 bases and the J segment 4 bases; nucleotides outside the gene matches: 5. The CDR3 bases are TGTGCCAGCAGTTACGCACAGGGGCCTTACGAGCAGTACTTC. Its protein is CASSYAQGPYEQYF.

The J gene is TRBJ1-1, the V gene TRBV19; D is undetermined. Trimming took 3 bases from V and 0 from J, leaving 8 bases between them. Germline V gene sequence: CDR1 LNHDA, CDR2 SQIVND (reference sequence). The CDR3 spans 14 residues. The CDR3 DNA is TGTGCCAGTAGTATTGCAAAGCTGAACACTGAAGCTTTCTTT. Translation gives CASSIAKLNTEAFF.

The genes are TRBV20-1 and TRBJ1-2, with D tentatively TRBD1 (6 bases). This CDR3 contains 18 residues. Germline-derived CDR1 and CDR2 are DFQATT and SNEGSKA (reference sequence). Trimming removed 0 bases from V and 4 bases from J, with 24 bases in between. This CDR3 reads CSARDRLMSGGLGYGYTF. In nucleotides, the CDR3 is TGCAGTGCTAGAGACCGCTTGATGTCGGGGGGCTTAGGCTATGGCTACACCTTC.

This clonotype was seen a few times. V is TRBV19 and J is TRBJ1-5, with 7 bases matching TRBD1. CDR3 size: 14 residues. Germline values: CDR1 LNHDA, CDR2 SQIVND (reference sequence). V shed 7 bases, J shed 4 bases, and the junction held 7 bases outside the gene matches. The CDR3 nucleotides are TGTGCCAGTACTCGGGACAGACCGAATCAGCCCCAGCATTTT. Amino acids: CASTRDRPNQPQHF.

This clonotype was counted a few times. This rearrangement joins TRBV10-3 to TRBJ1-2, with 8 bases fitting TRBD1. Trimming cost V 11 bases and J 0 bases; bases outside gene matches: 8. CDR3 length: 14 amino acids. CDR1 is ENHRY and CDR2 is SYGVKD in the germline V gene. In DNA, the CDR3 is TGTGCCTCTAGGACAGGGAACTCTAACTATGGCTACACCTTC. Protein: CASRTGNSNYGYTF.

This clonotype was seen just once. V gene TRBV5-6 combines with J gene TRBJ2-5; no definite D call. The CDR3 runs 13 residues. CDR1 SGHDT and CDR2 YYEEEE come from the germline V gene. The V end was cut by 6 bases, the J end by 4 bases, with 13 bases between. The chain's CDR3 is CASTPDVGETQYF. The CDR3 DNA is TGTGCCAGCACCCCCGATGTGGGAGAGACCCAGTACTTC.

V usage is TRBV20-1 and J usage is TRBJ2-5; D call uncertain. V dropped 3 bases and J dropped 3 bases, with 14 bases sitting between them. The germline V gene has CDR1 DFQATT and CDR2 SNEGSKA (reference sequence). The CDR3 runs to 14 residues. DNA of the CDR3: TGCAGTGCTAGTGCTAGATGGCCTGAAGAGACCCAGTACTTC. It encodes CSASARWPEETQYF.

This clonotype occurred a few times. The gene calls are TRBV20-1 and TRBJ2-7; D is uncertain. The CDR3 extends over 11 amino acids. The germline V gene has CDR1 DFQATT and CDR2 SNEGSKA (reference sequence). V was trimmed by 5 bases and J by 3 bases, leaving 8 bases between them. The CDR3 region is CSASDRYEQYF. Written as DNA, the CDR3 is TGCAGTGCTTCGGACCGCTACGAGCAGTACTTC.

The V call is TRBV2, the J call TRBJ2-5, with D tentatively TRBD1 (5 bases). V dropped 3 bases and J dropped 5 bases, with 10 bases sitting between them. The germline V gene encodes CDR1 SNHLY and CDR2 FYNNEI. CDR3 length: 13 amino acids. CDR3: CASSDLGHETQYF. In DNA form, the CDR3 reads TGTGCCAGCAGTGACCTGGGGCATGAGACCCAGTACTTC.

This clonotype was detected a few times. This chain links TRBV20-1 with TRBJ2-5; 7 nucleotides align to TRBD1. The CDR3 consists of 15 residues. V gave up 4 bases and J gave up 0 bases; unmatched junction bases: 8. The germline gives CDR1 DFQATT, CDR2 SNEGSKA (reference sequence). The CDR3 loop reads CSAITPGTDQETQYF. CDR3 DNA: TGCAGTGCTATAACCCCTGGGACAGACCAAGAGACCCAGTACTTC.

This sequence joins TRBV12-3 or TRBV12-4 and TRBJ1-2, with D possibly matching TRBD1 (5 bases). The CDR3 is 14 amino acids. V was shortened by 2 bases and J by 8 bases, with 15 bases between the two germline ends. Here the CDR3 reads CASSLNRRAKGYTF. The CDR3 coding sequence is TGTGCCAGCAGTTTAAATCGCAGGGCGAAGGGCTACACCTTC.

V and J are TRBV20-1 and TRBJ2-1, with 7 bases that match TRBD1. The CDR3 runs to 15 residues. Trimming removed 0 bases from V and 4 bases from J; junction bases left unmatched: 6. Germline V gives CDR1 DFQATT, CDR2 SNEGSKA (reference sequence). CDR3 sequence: CSARDVQGDYNEQFF. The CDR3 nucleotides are TGCAGTGCTAGAGATGTTCAGGGGGATTACAATGAGCAGTTCTTC.

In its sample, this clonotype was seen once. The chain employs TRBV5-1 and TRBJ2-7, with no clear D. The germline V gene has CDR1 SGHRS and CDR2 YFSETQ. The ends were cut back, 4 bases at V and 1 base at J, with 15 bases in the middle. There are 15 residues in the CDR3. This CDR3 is CASSPTNPSSYEQYF. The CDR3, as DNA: TGCGCCAGCAGCCCAACTAACCCATCATCCTACGAGCAGTACTTC.

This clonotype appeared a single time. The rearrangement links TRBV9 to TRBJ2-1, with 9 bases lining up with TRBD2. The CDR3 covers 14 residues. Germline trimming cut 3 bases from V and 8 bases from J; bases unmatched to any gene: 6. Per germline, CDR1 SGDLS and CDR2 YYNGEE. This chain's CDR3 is CASSDERGADEQFF. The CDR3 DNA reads TGTGCCAGCAGCGATGAGCGGGGGGCAGATGAGCAGTTCTTC.

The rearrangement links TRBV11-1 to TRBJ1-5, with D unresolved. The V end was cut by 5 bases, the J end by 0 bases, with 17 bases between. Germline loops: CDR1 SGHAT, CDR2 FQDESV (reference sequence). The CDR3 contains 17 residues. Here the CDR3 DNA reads TGTGCCAGCAGCCCAAACCACGGAGGCGTTAGCAATCAGCCCCAGCATTTT. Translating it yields CASSPNHGGVSNQPQHF.

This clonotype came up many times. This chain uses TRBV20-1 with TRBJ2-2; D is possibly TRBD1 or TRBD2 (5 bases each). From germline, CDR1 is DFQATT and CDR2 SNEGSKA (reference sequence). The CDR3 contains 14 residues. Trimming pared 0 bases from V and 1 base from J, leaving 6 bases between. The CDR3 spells CSARDGGNTGELFF. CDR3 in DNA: TGCAGTGCTAGAGATGGGGGGAACACCGGGGAGCTGTTTTTT.

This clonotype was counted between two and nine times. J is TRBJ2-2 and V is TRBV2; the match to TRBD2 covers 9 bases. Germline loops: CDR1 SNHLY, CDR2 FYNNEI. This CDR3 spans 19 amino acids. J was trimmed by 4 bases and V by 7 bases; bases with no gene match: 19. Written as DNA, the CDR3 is TGTGCCAGCACTCTTCCATGGCTGGGGCCTAGCGGGATCACCGGGGAGCTGTTTTTT. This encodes CASTLPWLGPSGITGELFF.

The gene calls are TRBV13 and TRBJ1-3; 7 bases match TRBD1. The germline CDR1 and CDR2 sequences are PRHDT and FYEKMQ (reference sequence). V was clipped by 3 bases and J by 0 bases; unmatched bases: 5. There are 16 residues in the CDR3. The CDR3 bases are TGTGCCAGCAGCTTGGGACAGCTCCGCTCTGGAAACACCATATATTTT. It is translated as CASSLGQLRSGNTIYF. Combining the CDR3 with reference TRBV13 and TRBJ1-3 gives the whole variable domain AAGVIQSPRHLIKEKRETATLKCYPIPRHDTVYWYQQGPGQDPQFLISFYEKMQSDKGSIPDRFSAQQFSDYHSELNMSSLELGDSALYFCASSLGQLRSGNTIYFGEGSWLTVV.

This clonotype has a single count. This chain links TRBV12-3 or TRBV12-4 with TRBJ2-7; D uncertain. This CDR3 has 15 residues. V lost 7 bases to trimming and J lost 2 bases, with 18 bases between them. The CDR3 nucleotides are TGTGCCAGCACTCCAACCCGGGTAACCACCTACGAGCAGTACTTC. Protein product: CASTPTRVTTYEQYF.

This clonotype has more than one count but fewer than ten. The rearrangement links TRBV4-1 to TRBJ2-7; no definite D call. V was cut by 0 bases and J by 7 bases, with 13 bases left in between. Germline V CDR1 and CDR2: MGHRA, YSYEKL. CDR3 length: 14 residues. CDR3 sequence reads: CASSQDRWMGEQYF. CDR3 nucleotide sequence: TGCGCCAGCAGCCAAGACAGGTGGATGGGAGAGCAGTACTTC.

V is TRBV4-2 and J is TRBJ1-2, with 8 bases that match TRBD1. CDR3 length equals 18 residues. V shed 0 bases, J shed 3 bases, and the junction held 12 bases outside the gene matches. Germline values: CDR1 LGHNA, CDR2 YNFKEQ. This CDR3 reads CASSQDRRSRGRDYGYTF. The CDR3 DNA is TGTGCCAGCAGCCAAGATCGGAGGAGCAGGGGGCGCGACTATGGCTACACCTTC.